This T cell receptor (beta chain) was sequenced in a study of OX40 agonist ivuxolimab in advanced cancers. The V end was cut by 2 bases, the J end by 5 bases, with 9 bases between. Germline V lookup: CDR1 SEHNR, CDR2 FQNEAQ (reference sequence). This CDR3 spans 14 amino acids. Using immunoSEQ multiplex PCR, the repertoire was profiled, and TCRdb retains in-frame clones only, with some absent. The profile shows more than 15,000 clones, 74% of them singletons. The clonotype was recovered from an adult with an advanced solid tumor such as melanoma, head and neck, liver or kidney cancer. The sequenced sample was CD4+ or CD8+ T cells sorted from blood, obtained in a trial of the OX40 agonist ivuxolimab. This chain uses TRBV7-9 with TRBJ2-2; D not certain. The CDR3 reads CASSLSSRTGELFF. CDR3 in DNA: TGTGCCAGCAGCTTATCCTCTAGGACCGGGGAGCTGTTTTTT.